This T cell receptor beta chain was retrieved from a study of blood T cells in healthy people across ages. With a J-beta primer mix and a sample-barcoded 5' primer, a second PCR ran 7 to 11 cycles. MiXCR, run by TCRdb on the 5' RACE reads, gives a single entry per CDR3 protein. The top ten clones hold 7.7% of a sample with 1.5 million to 2 million distinct CDR3 sequences, roughly 27% of them seen once. V was clipped by 8 bases and J by 4 bases, with 14 bases between them. CDR3 length equals 13 residues. Ten or more counts support this clonotype. The target antigen is unknown. Findings and caveats of the study: Shifts in expanded clonotypes may have been confounded by donor CMV status, which was unknown. Researchers judged that diversity estimates from one million T cells fell short of true values.

The chain combines TRBV12-3 or TRBV12-4 with TRBJ1-2; perhaps TRBD1 as D (6 bases). The sequencing input was blood. The clonotype was recovered from a woman in her 30s in good health. The CDR3: CASRAGGAYGYTF. DNA for the CDR3: TGTGCCAGCCGAGCGGGGGGCGCCTATGGCTACACCTTC.